The present entry profiles one T cell receptor beta chain with its context. Its antigen is unidentified. This entry comes from a study of cytomegalovirus exposure and HLA in healthy donors. Study findings and constraints: It has been reported that TCR beta sequences accurately predicted the HLA-A and HLA-B alleles of most subjects. According to a later analysis, most TCR beta chains associated with CMV appeared HLA-restricted. Reportedly, fewer N-insertions than the approximately 690-donor mean appeared in an Asian-associated ancestry cluster in a later analysis.

The CDR3 has 12 amino acids. Germline CDR1 is SEHNR and CDR2 is FQNEAQ (reference sequence). The study ran its PCR with 60 Vbeta and 13 Jbeta primers. The protocol was immunoSEQ multiplex PCR, while the TCRdb copy is restricted to in-frame clones and leaves out a portion. This table holds about 150,000 clones, around 81% found once. The sequence was collected from a man between 35 and 55 years old in good health and CMV-seronegative. Sample: PBMCs. The chain joins TRBV7-9 to TRBJ2-7; tentatively, D is TRBD1 (6 bases). CDR3 in DNA: TGTTCCAGCAGATCCGCAGGGGACGAGCAGTACGTC. Amino acid sequence: CSSRSAGDEQYV.